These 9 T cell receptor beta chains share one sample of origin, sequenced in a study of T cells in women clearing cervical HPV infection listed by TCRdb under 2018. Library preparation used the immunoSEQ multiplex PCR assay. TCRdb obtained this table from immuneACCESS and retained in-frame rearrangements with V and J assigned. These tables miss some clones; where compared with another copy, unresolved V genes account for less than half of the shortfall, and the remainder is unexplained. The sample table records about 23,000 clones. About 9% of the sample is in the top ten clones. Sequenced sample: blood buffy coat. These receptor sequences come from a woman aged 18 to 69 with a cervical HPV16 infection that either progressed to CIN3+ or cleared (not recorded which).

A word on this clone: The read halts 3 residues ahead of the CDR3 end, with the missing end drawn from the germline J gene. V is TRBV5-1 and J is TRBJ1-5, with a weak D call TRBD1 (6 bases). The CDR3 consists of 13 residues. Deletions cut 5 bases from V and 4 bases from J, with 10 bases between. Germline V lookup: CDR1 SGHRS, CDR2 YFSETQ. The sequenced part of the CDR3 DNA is TGCGCCAGCAGTTCGGACAGTAATCAGCCC. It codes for CASSSDSNQP. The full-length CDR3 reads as CASSSDSNQPQHF.

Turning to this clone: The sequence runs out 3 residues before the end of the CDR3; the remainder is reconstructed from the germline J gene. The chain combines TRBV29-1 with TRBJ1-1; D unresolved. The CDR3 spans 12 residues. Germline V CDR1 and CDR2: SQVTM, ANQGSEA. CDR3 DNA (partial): TGCAGCGTTGAAGAACCTCGCGGGTCG. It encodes CSVEEPRGS. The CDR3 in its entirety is CSVEEPRGSAFF.

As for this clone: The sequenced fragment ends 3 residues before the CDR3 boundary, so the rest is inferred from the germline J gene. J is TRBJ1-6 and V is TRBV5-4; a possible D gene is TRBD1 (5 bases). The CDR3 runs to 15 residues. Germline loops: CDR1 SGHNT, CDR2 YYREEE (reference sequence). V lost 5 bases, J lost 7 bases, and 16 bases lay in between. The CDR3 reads CASSLRAGQNSPLHF. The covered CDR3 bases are TGTGCCAGCAGTTTAAGGGCAGGACAAAATTCACCC.

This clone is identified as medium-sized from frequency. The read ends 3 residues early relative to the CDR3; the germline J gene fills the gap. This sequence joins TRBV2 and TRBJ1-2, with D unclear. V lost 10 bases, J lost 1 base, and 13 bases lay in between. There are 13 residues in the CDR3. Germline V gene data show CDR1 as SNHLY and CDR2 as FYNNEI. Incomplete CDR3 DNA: TGTGCCATTCTGGTAGGGCTTAACTATGGC. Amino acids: CAILVGLNYG. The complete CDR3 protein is CAILVGLNYGYTF.

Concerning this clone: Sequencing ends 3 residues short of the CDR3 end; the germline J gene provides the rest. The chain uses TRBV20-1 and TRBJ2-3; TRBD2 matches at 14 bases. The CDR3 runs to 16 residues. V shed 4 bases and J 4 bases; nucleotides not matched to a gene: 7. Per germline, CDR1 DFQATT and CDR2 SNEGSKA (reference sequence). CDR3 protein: CSAKRLAGGPADTQYF. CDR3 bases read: TGCAGTGCTAAGCGACTAGCGGGGGGGCCAGCAGATACG.

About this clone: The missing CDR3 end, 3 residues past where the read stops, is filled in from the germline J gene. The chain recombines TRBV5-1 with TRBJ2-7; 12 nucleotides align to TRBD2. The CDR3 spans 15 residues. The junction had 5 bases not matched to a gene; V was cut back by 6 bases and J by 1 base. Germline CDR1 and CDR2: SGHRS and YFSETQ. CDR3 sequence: CASNPTSGSSYEQYF. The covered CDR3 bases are TGCGCCAGCAATCCGACTAGCGGGAGTTCCTACGAG.

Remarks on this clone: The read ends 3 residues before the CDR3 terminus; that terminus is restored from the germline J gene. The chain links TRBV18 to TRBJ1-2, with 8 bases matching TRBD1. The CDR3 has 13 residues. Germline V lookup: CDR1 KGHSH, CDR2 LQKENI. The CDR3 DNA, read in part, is TGTGCCAGCTCACGGACAGGGAATTCGGGC. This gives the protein CASSRTGNSG. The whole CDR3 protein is CASSRTGNSGYTF.

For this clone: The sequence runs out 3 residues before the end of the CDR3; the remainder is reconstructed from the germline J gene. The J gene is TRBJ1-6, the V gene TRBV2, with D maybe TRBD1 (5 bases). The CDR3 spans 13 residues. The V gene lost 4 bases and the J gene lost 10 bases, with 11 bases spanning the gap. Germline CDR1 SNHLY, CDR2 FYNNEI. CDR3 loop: CASSAGISSPLHF. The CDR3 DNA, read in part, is TGTGCCAGCAGTGCAGGGATCTCGTCACCC.

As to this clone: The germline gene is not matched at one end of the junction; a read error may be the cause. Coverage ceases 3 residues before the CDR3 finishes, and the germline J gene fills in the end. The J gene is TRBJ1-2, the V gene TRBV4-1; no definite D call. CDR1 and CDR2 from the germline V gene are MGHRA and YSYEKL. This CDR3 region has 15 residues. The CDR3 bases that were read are TGCACCAGCAGCCATAGGGTCCATAGTAACTATGGC. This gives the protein CTSSHRVHSNYG. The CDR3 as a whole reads CTSSHRVHSNYGYTF.